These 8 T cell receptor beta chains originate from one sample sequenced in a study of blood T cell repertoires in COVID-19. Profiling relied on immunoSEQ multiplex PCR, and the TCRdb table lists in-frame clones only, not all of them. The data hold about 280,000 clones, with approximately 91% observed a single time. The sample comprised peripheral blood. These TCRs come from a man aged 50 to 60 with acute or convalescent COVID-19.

The CDR3 nucleotides are TGTGCCAGCAGAGAACCGGGACTACTCAATGAGCAGTTCTTC. Amino acid sequence: CASREPGLLNEQFF. V gene TRBV2 combines with J gene TRBJ2-1; 7 bases match TRBD2. Germline assignment: CDR1 SNHLY and CDR2 FYNNEI. The CDR3 contains 14 residues. Trimming cost V 6 bases and J 6 bases; bases outside gene matches: 8. Combining the CDR3 with reference TRBV2 and TRBJ2-1 gives the whole variable domain EPEVTQTPSHQVTQMGQEVILRCVPISNHLYFYWYRQILGQKVEFLVSFYNNEISEKSEIFDDQFSVERPDGSNFTLKIRSTKLEDSAMYFCASREPGLLNEQFFGPGTRLTVL.

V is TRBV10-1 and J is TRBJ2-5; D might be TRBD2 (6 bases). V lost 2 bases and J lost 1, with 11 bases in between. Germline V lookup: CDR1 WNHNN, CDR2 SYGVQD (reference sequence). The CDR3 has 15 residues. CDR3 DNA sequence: TGCGCCAGCAGTGAGGGGGGGAGCCTCCAAGAGACCCAGTACTTC. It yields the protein CASSEGGSLQETQYF.

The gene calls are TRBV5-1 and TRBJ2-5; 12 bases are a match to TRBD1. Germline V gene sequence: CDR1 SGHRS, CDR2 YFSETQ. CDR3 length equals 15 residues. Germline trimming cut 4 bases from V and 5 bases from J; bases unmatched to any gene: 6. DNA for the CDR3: TGCGCCAGCAGCCGGGGACAGGGGGCACAGGAGACCCAGTACTTC. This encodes CASSRGQGAQETQYF.

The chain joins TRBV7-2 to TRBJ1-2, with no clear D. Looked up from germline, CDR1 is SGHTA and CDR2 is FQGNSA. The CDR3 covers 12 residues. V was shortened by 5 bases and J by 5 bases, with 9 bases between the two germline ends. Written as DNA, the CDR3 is TGTGCCAGCAGCCAGGACTTGTATGGCTACACCTTC. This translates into CASSQDLYGYTF.

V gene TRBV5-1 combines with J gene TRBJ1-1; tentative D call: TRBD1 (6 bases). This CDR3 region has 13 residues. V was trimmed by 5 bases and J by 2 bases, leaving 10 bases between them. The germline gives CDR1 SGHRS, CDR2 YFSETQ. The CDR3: CASSTGHNTEAFF. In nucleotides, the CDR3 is TGCGCCAGCAGTACAGGGCATAACACTGAAGCTTTCTTT.

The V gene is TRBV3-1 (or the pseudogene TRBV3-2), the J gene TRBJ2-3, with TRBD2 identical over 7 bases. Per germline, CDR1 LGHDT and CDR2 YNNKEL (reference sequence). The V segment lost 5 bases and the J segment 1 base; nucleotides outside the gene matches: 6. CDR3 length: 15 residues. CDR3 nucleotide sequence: TGTGCCAGCAGCTCCTCTAGCGGACGCACAGATACGCAGTATTTT. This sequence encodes CASSSSSGRTDTQYF.

As DNA, the CDR3 is TGTGCCAGCAGGGGCAGTTCCACCGGGGAGCTGTTTTTT. As protein: CASRGSSTGELFF. This chain uses TRBV9 with TRBJ2-2; D unresolved. Germline values: CDR1 SGDLS, CDR2 YYNGEE. This CDR3 is built from 13 residues. Trimming left V 5 bases short and J 4 bases short, with 9 bases between.

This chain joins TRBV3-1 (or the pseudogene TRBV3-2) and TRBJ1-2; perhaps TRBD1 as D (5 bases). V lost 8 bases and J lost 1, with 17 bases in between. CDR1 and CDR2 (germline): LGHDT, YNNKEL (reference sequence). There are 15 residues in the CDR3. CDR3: CASAEGAGVNYGYTF. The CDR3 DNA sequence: TGTGCCAGCGCAGAAGGGGCCGGCGTTAACTATGGCTACACCTTC.